These 9 T cell receptor beta chains came from one sample sequenced in a study of T-cell reconstitution after alpha-beta-depleted transplantation in children. This sample's TCRbeta library carried unique molecular identifier barcodes. MiXCR, run by TCRdb on the PCR reads, gives a single entry per CDR3 protein. Seen here are about 78,000 distinct CDR3 sequences, roughly 15% observed once, and the top ten hold 25% to 35%. The sample consisted of PBMCs, mostly from graft donor cells, taken 180 days after TCRalphabeta/CD19-depleted stem cell transplant. The receptors were gathered from a male patient aged 2 to 10 who had a stem cell transplant for acute lymphoblastic leukemia, so the T cells may come from the graft donor.

The V gene is TRBV9, the J gene TRBJ2-3; the D gene could be TRBD1 or TRBD2 (7 bases each). This CDR3 region has 19 residues. Trimming took 4 bases from V and 2 from J, leaving 26 bases between them. Germline CDR1 and CDR2: SGDLS and YYNGEE. The CDR3 sequence: CASSFGTVGEGTPTDTQYF. The CDR3 nucleotides are TGTGCCAGCAGCTTTGGGACAGTCGGGGAGGGGACCCCCACAGATACGCAGTATTTT.

The gene calls are TRBV5-1 and TRBJ2-5; TRBD2 agrees at 7 bases. Germline V gene lookup returns CDR1 SGHRS and CDR2 YFSETQ. V shed 1 base and J 4 bases; nucleotides not matched to a gene: 1. The CDR3 extends over 13 amino acids. Here the CDR3 reads CASSLWGGETQYF. DNA for the CDR3: TGCGCCAGCAGCTTGTGGGGGGGAGAGACCCAGTACTTC.

This clonotype was picked up a small number of times. The rearrangement joins TRBV28 to TRBJ2-1; 7 nucleotides align to TRBD2. The germline V gene encodes CDR1 MDHEN and CDR2 SYDVKM. Trimming cost V 6 bases and J 7 bases; bases outside gene matches: 12. The CDR3 loop spans 15 amino acids. The DNA for the CDR3 is TGTGCCAGCAGCTCCCGGGGGGAGGGCCGAAATGAGCAGTTCTTC. Amino acid sequence: CASSSRGEGRNEQFF.

This chain connects TRBV12-3 or TRBV12-4 to TRBJ1-2; no firm D call. The V end lost 5 bases, the J end lost 8 bases, and 15 bases lay between the germline ends. The CDR3 sequence is 13 residues long. This chain's CDR3 is CASSPRLGEGYTF. The CDR3 DNA reads TGTGCCAGCAGTCCCCGGTTGGGCGAAGGCTACACCTTC.

The sample holds many counts of this clonotype. The rearrangement links TRBV5-1 to TRBJ2-2; a weak D match, TRBD2 (6 bases). V was shortened by 4 bases and J by 3 bases, with 13 bases between the two germline ends. The CDR3 is 15 amino acids. CDR1 and CDR2 from the germline V gene are SGHRS and YFSETQ. CDR3 region: CASSGAGSYTGELFF. The CDR3 bases are TGCGCCAGCAGCGGCGCGGGGTCTTACACCGGGGAGCTGTTTTTT.

CDR3 residues: CASSSPGQNSPLHF. The CDR3 DNA follows: TGTGCCAGCAGCTCTCCGGGACAGAATTCACCCCTCCACTTT. The rearrangement joins TRBV7-6 to TRBJ1-6; TRBD1 matches 7 bases. V was pared by 4 bases and J by 7 bases, with 4 bases of the junction left unmatched. The CDR3 loop spans 14 amino acids. CDR1 and CDR2 from the germline V gene are SGHVS and FNYEAQ.

The chain carries TRBV15 and TRBJ1-2; TRBD1 is a possible D gene (5 bases). CDR1 LNHNV and CDR2 YYDKDF come from the germline V gene (reference sequence). The ends were cut back, 2 bases at V and 7 bases at J, with 20 bases in the middle. The CDR3 covers 16 residues. The CDR3 coding sequence is TGTGCCACCAGCAGACGGGTCTCCGGGCCTAGGGGTGGCTACACCTTC. Protein sequence: CATSRRVSGPRGGYTF.

This clonotype showed up just a few times. The rearrangement links TRBV24-1 to TRBJ2-7; D is ambiguous. V was trimmed by 4 bases and J by 2 bases, leaving 8 bases between them. The germline V gene has CDR1 KGHDR and CDR2 SFDVKD. The CDR3 extends over 13 amino acids. This CDR3 reads CATSENGPYEQYF. The CDR3 coding sequence is TGTGCCACCAGTGAGAACGGGCCCTACGAGCAGTACTTC.

This clonotype was detected ten times or more. This sequence joins TRBV7-6 and TRBJ2-5; D ambiguous. Germline V CDR1 and CDR2: SGHVS, FNYEAQ. V lost 6 bases, J lost 5 bases, and 13 bases lay in between. The CDR3 contains 13 residues. The CDR3 spells CASSSVPSETQYF. Here the CDR3 DNA reads TGTGCCAGCAGTTCGGTCCCCAGTGAGACCCAGTACTTC.